This is a list of T cell receptor beta chains from one sample in a study of cytomegalovirus exposure and HLA in healthy donors. Sequenced by immunoSEQ multiplex PCR; TCRdb stores in-frame clones only, minus some. Among 90,000 to 120,000 clones listed, more than 65% were seen once. The specimen sequenced was PBMCs. These TCRs come from a male donor in good health and CMV-seronegative. Both conserved end residues are part of each CDR3. The order of the fields is clone size, J gene, V gene, D gene, CDR3 protein. The D gene is left open where the match is weak. Where a row states a size, it is once, few, many or the class of an expanded clone; other rows omit it.

>few|TRBJ2-5|TRBV5-1|NA
CASSPGFGGETQYF
>NA|TRBJ2-7|TRBV11-2|NA
CASSLVCRQVIYEQYF
>NA|TRBJ1-2|TRBV7-3|NA
CASSLIPGRSGYTF
>once|TRBJ2-1|TRBV9|NA
CASSATGEGAGVNEQFF
>NA|TRBJ2-1|TRBV27|TRBD2
CASKAASGSYNEQFF
>few|TRBJ1-2|TRBV6-4|TRBD1
CASSSQGVGGYTF
>NA|TRBJ1-5|TRBV28|NA
CASRLQGIYQPQHF
>NA|TRBJ2-7|TRBV4-2|TRBD1
CASSQEGQGDEQYF
>few|TRBJ2-2|TRBV5-8|NA
CASSLLLNTGELFF
>NA|TRBJ2-5|TRBV6-5|TRBD2
CASATSGLYQETQYF
>NA|TRBJ2-1|TRBV6-1|NA
CASRAAGGMDEQFF